This TCR beta chain was captured by sequencing in a study of cytomegalovirus exposure and HLA in healthy donors. The CDR3 is 14 amino acids. Germline values: CDR1 SGHDT, CDR2 YYEEEE. V dropped 3 bases and J dropped 4 bases, with 13 bases sitting between them. Findings and caveats of the study: In vitro checks showed that three CMV-associated chains really do target CMV antigens. The authors listed 150 or so TCR beta chains as cytomegalovirus-associated. Both high specificity and high sensitivity reportedly marked the classifier's diagnosis of cytomegalovirus status.

This clone was recorded only once. Its antigen remains unknown. The data were produced by immunoSEQ multiplex PCR, yet TCRdb's version contains in-frame clones alone and is incomplete. There are fewer than 400,000 clones in the sample; 80% to 90% occur only once, and 0.84% lies in the top ten. Sequenced: PBMCs. The V gene is TRBV5-6, the J gene TRBJ1-2; D gene ambiguous. The source is a woman aged 18-29 years in good health and CMV-seronegative. The CDR3 here is CASSSTDKIYGYTF. The CDR3 DNA sequence: TGTGCCAGCAGCTCCACTGATAAAATCTATGGCTACACCTTC.